Below are 28 T cell receptor beta chains sequenced from a single sample in a study of neurological immune-mediated disorders. Each CDR3 protein is one row after TCRdb ran MiXCR on the 5' RACE reads. The sample includes approximately 30,000 distinct CDR3 sequences, 5% to 7.5% of them seen just once. The source material was PBMCs. All receptors derive from a woman in her forties or fifties in good health.

In this sample, this clonotype turned up many times. This chain links TRBV3-1 with TRBJ1-2; D remains unclear. Germline V gives CDR1 LGHDT, CDR2 YNNKEL (reference sequence). V lost 4 bases and J lost 6, with 15 bases in between. CDR3 length: 14 amino acids. CDR3 in DNA: TGTGCCAGCAGCCCCCGGGTAGAGATGGATGGCTACACCTTC. It yields the protein CASSPRVEMDGYTF.

This clonotype counts as medium-sized. The chain has TRBV12-3 or TRBV12-4 and TRBJ2-5; the D gene is possibly TRBD2 (5 bases). This CDR3 has 14 amino acids. V was pared by 0 bases and J by 3 bases, with 8 bases between. The CDR3 DNA reads TGTGCCAGCAGTTTAGCGGGAGCCGAAGAGACCCAGTACTTC. This sequence encodes CASSLAGAEETQYF.

This clonotype appeared many times. CDR3 DNA sequence: TGTGCCAGCAGCGCGGGCACAGGGAGGGGAGAGACCCAGTACTTC. Amino acids: CASSAGTGRGETQYF. The chain employs TRBV2 and TRBJ2-5; the D gene is possibly TRBD2 (7 bases). The germline gives CDR1 SNHLY, CDR2 FYNNEI. This CDR3 contains 15 residues. V was trimmed by 6 bases and J by 4 bases, leaving 18 bases between them.

This clonotype has at least ten counts. The chain carries TRBV25-1 and TRBJ1-4, with TRBD1 matching 7 bases. The trim removed 4 bases at V and 3 bases at J, leaving 11 bases unmatched. Germline V CDR1 and CDR2: MGHDK, SYGVNS. CDR3 length: 17 amino acids. Written as DNA, the CDR3 is TGTGCCAGCAGTGGAGGCTGGCCGGGACAGCCTAATGAAAAACTGTTTTTT. Its protein is CASSGGWPGQPNEKLFF.

There are many counts of this clonotype. This chain uses TRBV6-4 with TRBJ2-3, with TRBD2 as a possible D gene (6 bases). Germline-derived CDR1 and CDR2 are MRHNA and SNTAGT. The CDR3 has 19 residues. The germline V and J ends were trimmed by 6 bases and 4 bases, with 29 bases remaining between them. In DNA, the CDR3 is TGTGCCAGCAGCAAGGTGGGGACCTTTCTGCGCGGGAATTCAGATACGCAGTATTTT. The encoded protein is CASSKVGTFLRGNSDTQYF.

There are many counts of this clonotype. The J gene is TRBJ2-5, the V gene TRBV14; D gene unclear. The length of the CDR3 is 12 residues. V gave up 1 base and J gave up 5 bases, with 5 bases separating them. Germline assignment: CDR1 SGHDN and CDR2 FVKESK. The CDR3 loop reads CASSQAWETQYF. The DNA for the CDR3 is TGTGCCAGCAGCCAAGCGTGGGAGACCCAGTACTTC.

This clonotype was detected ten times or more. V and J are TRBV7-2 and TRBJ2-7; D unclear. The length of the CDR3 is 12 residues. Germline V gene sequence: CDR1 SGHTA, CDR2 FQGNSA. V was clipped by 1 base and J by 3 bases, with 4 bases between them. The CDR3 is CASSLDYYEQYF. The CDR3 nucleotides are TGTGCCAGCAGCTTAGATTACTACGAGCAGTACTTC.

This clonotype was detected many times. The chain couples TRBV6-6 to TRBJ2-5; no clear D. Between the trimmed V and J ends, which lost 5 bases and 5 bases, there was a span of 12 bases. Per the germline V gene, CDR1 is MNHNY and CDR2 is SVGAGI (reference sequence). This CDR3 region has 13 residues. The CDR3 reads CASSHPGWETQYF. Here the CDR3 DNA reads TGTGCCAGCAGTCACCCAGGTTGGGAGACCCAGTACTTC.

This clonotype has at least ten counts. This chain connects TRBV6-6 to TRBJ1-5, with TRBD1 as a possible D gene (5 bases). The CDR3 runs to 15 residues. CDR1 and CDR2 (germline): MNHNY, SVGAGI (reference sequence). Between the trimmed V and J ends, which lost 0 bases and 2 bases, there was a span of 8 bases. CDR3 sequence reads: CASSYSGGGNQPQHF. The CDR3, as DNA: TGTGCCAGCAGTTACTCTGGGGGAGGCAATCAGCCCCAGCATTTT.

This clonotype has a count of ten or more. The rearrangement uses TRBV20-1 and TRBJ1-1, with 8 bases matching TRBD1. Germline lookup yields CDR1 DFQATT and CDR2 SNEGSKA (reference sequence). The ends lost 6 bases at V and 6 bases at J; junction bases unmatched: 3. CDR3 length equals 11 residues. CDR3 coding DNA: TGCAGTGCACGACAGGGGTCTGAAGCTTTCTTT. This translates into CSARQGSEAFF.

This clonotype came up many times. This rearrangement joins TRBV7-2 to TRBJ2-1; 8 bases are shared with TRBD2. The CDR3 sequence is 16 residues long. CDR1 SGHTA and CDR2 FQGNSA come from the germline V gene. The J segment lost 4 bases and the V segment lost 5 bases, leaving 10 bases of the junction unmatched. The CDR3 sequence is CASSKGLGPNYNEQFF. The CDR3 coding sequence is TGTGCCAGCAGCAAGGGACTAGGGCCTAATTACAATGAGCAGTTCTTC.

This clonotype has at least ten counts. The rearrangement joins TRBV9 to TRBJ2-5; D call uncertain. Trimming took off 0 bases at V and 3 bases at J, with 9 bases between the two ends. The length of the CDR3 is 14 residues. Germline V gene data show CDR1 as SGDLS and CDR2 as YYNGEE. CDR3 DNA sequence: TGTGCCAGCAGCGTAGGATTAGGGAAAGAGACCCAGTACTTC. It translates to CASSVGLGKETQYF.

At least ten counts were recorded for this clonotype. The chain recombines TRBV20-1 with TRBJ1-2; 7 nucleotides match TRBD1. Losses at the gene ends were 4 bases for V and 4 bases for J; bases not matched to a gene: 9. Germline V CDR1 and CDR2: DFQATT, SNEGSKA (reference sequence). CDR3 size: 14 residues. CDR3 DNA: TGCAGTGCTAAACAGGGGAATGCTGTCTATGGCTACACCTTC. Translated, it gives CSAKQGNAVYGYTF.

Ten or more counts support this clonotype. This sequence joins TRBV5-1 and TRBJ1-4, with 7 bases fitting TRBD1. V trimming: 4 bases; J trimming: 7 bases; junction bases outside the gene matches: 7. The CDR3 covers 14 residues. Germline CDR1 SGHRS, CDR2 YFSETQ. CDR3 residues: CASSDSDRVEKLFF. The CDR3 DNA sequence: TGCGCCAGCAGCGACAGCGACAGGGTTGAAAAACTGTTTTTT.

This clonotype occurred many times. The chain employs TRBV5-1 and TRBJ2-3; 7 bases line up with TRBD1. Germline V gene lookup returns CDR1 SGHRS and CDR2 YFSETQ. The junction had 2 bases not matched to a gene; V was cut back by 4 bases and J by 3 bases. This CDR3 is 13 amino acids long. CDR3: CASSKTGTDTQYF. CDR3 nucleotides: TGCGCCAGCAGCAAGACAGGGACAGATACGCAGTATTTT.

This clonotype was recorded many times. V usage is TRBV28 and J usage is TRBJ2-7; 13 bases align to TRBD2. Germline assignment: CDR1 MDHEN and CDR2 SYDVKM. The CDR3 has 14 amino acids. V was pared by 9 bases and J by 6 bases, with 8 bases of the junction left unmatched. The CDR3 reads CASRTSGREGEQYF. As DNA, the CDR3 is TGTGCCAGTAGGACTAGCGGGAGAGAAGGCGAGCAGTACTTC.

This clonotype was seen at least ten times. The CDR3 loop is CASSLDDRPGNTIYF. The DNA of the CDR3 is TGTGCCAGCAGTTTAGACGACAGGCCCGGAAACACCATATATTTT. The rearrangement uses TRBV12-3 or TRBV12-4 and TRBJ1-3; possible D gene TRBD1, 6 bases. V was trimmed by 1 base and J by 4 bases, leaving 11 bases between them. This CDR3 comprises 15 residues.

This clonotype was recorded many times. V is TRBV28 and J is TRBJ2-4; TRBD1 matches 7 bases. Trimming at V came to 5 bases and at J to 6 bases, leaving 7 bases not matched to a gene. The CDR3 consists of 14 residues. Germline V gene sequence: CDR1 MDHEN, CDR2 SYDVKM. The chain's CDR3 is CASSLSTGTNIQYF. CDR3 bases: TGTGCCAGCAGTCTCTCGACAGGGACAAACATTCAGTACTTC. Variable domain in full (rest from reference TRBV28 and TRBJ2-4): DVKVTQSSRYLVKRTGEKVFLECVQDMDHENMFWYRQDPGLGLRLIYFSYDVKMKEKGDIPEGYSVSREKKERFSLILESASTNQTSMYLCASSLSTGTNIQYFGAGTRLSVL.

There are many counts of this clonotype. V usage is TRBV5-1 and J usage is TRBJ2-7; TRBD1 might be the D (6 bases). The CDR3 length is 15 residues. Trimming removed 0 bases at V and 0 bases at J, with 10 bases between. CDR1 SGHRS and CDR2 YFSETQ come from the germline V gene. The CDR3 coding sequence is TGCGCCAGCAGCTTGGTCGGGACATACTCCTACGAGCAGTACTTC. It yields the protein CASSLVGTYSYEQYF. The entire variable domain, with the rest obtained from reference TRBV5-1 and TRBJ2-7, is as follows: KAGVTQTPRYLIKTRGQQVTLSCSPISGHRSVSWYQQTPGQGLQFLFEYFSETQRNKGNFPGRFSGRQFSNSRSEMNVSTLELGDSALYLCASSLVGTYSYEQYFGPGTRLTVT.

Judged by abundance, this clonotype is medium-sized (0.01 to 0.1%). The rearrangement uses TRBV7-8 and TRBJ1-4; no clear D gene. Deletions cut 1 base from V and 5 bases from J, with 11 bases between. The CDR3 has 15 amino acids. The germline gives CDR1 SGHVS, CDR2 FQNEAQ. This chain's CDR3 is CASSLVAAGNEKLFF. The CDR3 bases are TGTGCCAGCAGCTTAGTGGCGGCCGGAAATGAAAAACTGTTTTTT.

The chain recombines TRBV10-3 with TRBJ2-1; tentatively, D is TRBD1 (6 bases). CDR1 ENHRY and CDR2 SYGVKD come from the germline V gene. The CDR3 has 15 residues. V lost 6 bases to trimming and J lost 1 base, with 13 bases between them. CDR3 nucleotide sequence: TGTGCCATCAGCTCCACCCAGGGGTCCTACAATGAGCAGTTCTTC. This encodes CAISSTQGSYNEQFF.

This clonotype was observed many times. The chain links TRBV5-1 to TRBJ2-2, with a weak D call TRBD2 (5 bases). Trimming shortened V by 5 bases and J by 0 bases, and 8 bases separated the two germline ends. CDR3 length equals 14 residues. Germline-derived CDR1 and CDR2 are SGHRS and YFSETQ. In DNA form, the CDR3 reads TGCGCCAGCAGGTCGGAGGCGAACACCGGGGAGCTGTTTTTT. It encodes CASRSEANTGELFF.

V is TRBV29-1 and J is TRBJ1-6; no clear D gene. Per the germline V gene, CDR1 is SQVTM and CDR2 is ANQGSEA. Trimming cost V 4 bases and J 8 bases, with 12 bases left between them. The CDR3 totals 13 residues. This CDR3 reads CSVAEDTHSPLHF. The DNA of the CDR3 is TGCAGCGTTGCCGAGGATACCCATTCACCCCTCCACTTT.

This clonotype was seen repeatedly, ten times or more. J is TRBJ2-4 and V is TRBV7-8; no clear D gene. V was shortened by 1 base and J by 0 bases, with 10 bases between the two germline ends. The CDR3 spans 16 residues. Germline CDR1 and CDR2: SGHVS and FQNEAQ. The CDR3 here is CASSLDGTLAKNIQYF. In DNA form, the CDR3 reads TGTGCCAGCAGCTTAGACGGAACTTTAGCCAAAAACATTCAGTACTTC.

This clonotype was counted many times. The rearrangement links TRBV5-5 to TRBJ2-2; TRBD1 is a possible D gene (6 bases). Germline V gives CDR1 SGHKS, CDR2 YYEKEE (reference sequence). Trimming stripped 4 bases from V and 3 bases from J, with 13 bases between. This CDR3 is 15 amino acids long. The CDR3 nucleotides read TGTGCCAGCAGCGTGGGACACGCGGACACCGGGGAGCTGTTTTTT. Its protein product is CASSVGHADTGELFF.

Many counts were recorded for this clonotype. The chain recombines TRBV6-5 with TRBJ2-7, with 9 bases lining up with TRBD1. Germline values: CDR1 MNHEY, CDR2 SVGAGI. The CDR3 is made up of 15 amino acids. J gave up 4 bases and V 0 bases, and 4 bases lay outside the gene matches. CDR3 nucleotide sequence: TGTGCCAGCAGTTACTCGACAGGGGGAAGTTACGAGCAGTACTTC. Its protein product is CASSYSTGGSYEQYF.

This clonotype was picked up many times. The chain links TRBV28 to TRBJ2-7; D is perhaps TRBD1 (6 bases). Germline CDR1 and CDR2: MDHEN and SYDVKM. The V gene lost 6 bases and the J gene lost 6 bases, with 21 bases spanning the gap. The CDR3 runs 15 residues. CDR3 loop: CASSPTGTSYVEQYF. DNA of the CDR3: TGTGCCAGCAGCCCTACCGGGACAAGCTACGTCGAGCAGTACTTC.

This clonotype occurred many times. The chain carries TRBV5-5 and TRBJ2-7, with a possible D match to TRBD2 (5 bases). The V end lost 9 bases, the J end lost 0 bases, and 16 bases lay between the germline ends. The length of the CDR3 is 14 residues. CDR1 and CDR2 from the germline V gene are SGHKS and YYEKEE (reference sequence). Here the CDR3 reads CATSLAPFSYEQYF. In DNA, the CDR3 is TGTGCCACCTCTCTAGCCCCATTCTCCTACGAGCAGTACTTC.